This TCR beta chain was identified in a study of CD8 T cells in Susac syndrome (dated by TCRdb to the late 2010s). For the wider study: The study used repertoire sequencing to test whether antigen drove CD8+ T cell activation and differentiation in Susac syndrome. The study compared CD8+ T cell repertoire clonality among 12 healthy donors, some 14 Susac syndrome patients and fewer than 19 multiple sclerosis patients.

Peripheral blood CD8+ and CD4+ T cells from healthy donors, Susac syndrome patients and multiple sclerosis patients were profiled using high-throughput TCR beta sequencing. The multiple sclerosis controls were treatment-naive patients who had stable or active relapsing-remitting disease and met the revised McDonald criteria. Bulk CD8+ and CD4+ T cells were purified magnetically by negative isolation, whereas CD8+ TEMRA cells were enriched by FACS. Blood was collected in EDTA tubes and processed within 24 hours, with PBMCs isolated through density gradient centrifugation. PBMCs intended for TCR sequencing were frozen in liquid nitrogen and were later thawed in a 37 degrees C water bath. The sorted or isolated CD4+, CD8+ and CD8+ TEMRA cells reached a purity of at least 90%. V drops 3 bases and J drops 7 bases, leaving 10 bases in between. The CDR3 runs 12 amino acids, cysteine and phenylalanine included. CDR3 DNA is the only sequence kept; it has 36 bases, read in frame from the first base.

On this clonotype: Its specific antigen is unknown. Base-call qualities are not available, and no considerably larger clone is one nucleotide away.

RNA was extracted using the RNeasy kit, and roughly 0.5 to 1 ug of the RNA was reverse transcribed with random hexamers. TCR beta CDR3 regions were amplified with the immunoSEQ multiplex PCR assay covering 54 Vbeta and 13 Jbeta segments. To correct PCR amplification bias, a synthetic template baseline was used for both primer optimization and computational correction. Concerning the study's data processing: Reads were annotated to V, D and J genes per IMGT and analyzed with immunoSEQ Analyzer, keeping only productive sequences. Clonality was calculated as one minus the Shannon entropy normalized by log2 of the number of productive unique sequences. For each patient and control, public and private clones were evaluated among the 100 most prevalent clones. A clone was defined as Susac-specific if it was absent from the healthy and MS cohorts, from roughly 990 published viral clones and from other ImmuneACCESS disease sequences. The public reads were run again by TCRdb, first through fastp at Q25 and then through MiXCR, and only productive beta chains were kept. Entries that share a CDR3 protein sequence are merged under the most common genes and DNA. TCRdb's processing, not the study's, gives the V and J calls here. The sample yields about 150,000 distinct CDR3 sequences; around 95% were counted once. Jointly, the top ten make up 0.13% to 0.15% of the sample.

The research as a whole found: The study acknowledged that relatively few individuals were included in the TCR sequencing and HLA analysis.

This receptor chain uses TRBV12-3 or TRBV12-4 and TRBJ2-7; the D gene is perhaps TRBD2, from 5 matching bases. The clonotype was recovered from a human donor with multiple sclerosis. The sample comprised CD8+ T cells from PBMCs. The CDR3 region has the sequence CASSFGVREQYF. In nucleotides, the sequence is TGTGCCAGCAGTTTCGGGGTGCGGGAGCAGTACTTC.